This entry concerns a single T cell receptor beta chain. This sample stems from a study of shared clonotypes between healthy human individuals. In the study overall: There were three CD4 naive, three CD4 memory, two CD8 naive and one CD8 memory plates per donor.

Naive CD8 cells were CD45RO-negative, positively selected for CCR7, excluding terminally differentiated effector memory CD45RA+ cells. CDR3 length equals 14 residues. With V trimmed by 4 bases and J by 6 bases, 4 bases remained unmatched. In germline, CDR1 is ENHRY, CDR2 SYGVKD. The method was immunoSEQ multiplex PCR; TCRdb's version includes in-frame clones alone and lacks a portion of them. The table includes nearly 2 million clones, about 95% detected once. The TCR comes from a man aged 18 to 35 in good health. Sequencing was carried out using naive CD8+ T cells sorted from blood. This sequence joins TRBV10-3 and TRBJ2-1, with 9 bases fitting TRBD2. The CDR3: CAISGGGGANEQFF. CDR3 sequence (DNA): TGTGCCATCAGTGGAGGCGGGGGGGCCAATGAGCAGTTCTTC.